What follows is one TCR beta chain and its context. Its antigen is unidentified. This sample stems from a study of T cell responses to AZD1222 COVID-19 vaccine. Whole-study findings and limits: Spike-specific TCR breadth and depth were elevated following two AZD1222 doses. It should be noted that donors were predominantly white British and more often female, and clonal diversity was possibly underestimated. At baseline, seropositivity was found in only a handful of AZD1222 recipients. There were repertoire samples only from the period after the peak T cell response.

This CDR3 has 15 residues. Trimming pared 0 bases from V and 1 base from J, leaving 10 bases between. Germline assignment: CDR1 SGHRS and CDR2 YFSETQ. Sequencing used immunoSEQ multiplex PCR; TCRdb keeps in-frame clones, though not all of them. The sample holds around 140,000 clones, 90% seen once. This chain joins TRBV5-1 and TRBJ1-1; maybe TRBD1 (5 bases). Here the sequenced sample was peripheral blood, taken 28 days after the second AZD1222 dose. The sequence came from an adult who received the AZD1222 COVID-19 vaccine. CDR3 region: CASSLDGAPNTEAFF. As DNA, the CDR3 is TGCGCCAGCAGCTTGGACGGGGCCCCGAACACTGAAGCTTTCTTT.